The 9 T cell receptor beta chains in this list originate from one sample, sequenced in a study of human T cells and chemical hapten exposure. The time point was: pre-sensitization, week 0. Documented treatment: therapeutic diphenylcyclopropenone sensitization with weekly scalp DPC. TCRdb recomputed calls from the RACE reads with MiXCR, one row per CDR3 protein. The sample holds 150,000 to 200,000 distinct CDR3 sequences, approximately 29% seen once. The specimen comprised whole blood, sampled in connection with sensitization to the hapten diphenylcyclopropenone (DPC). All receptors come from a young woman with alopecia areata. Some clones in this sample may be carry-over from other donors' samples.

This clonotype was recorded a few times. The genes are TRBV3-1 and TRBJ2-2, with TRBD2 matching over 7 bases. CDR3 size: 15 residues. The V gene's germline CDR1 is LGHDT and CDR2 YNNKEL (reference sequence). Losses at the gene ends were 4 bases for V and 3 bases for J; bases not matched to a gene: 5. The CDR3 DNA reads as TGTGCCAGCAGCCCAGCGGGACGGTACACCGGGGAGCTGTTTTTT. Its translation is CASSPAGRYTGELFF.

This clonotype was picked up a small number of times. V usage is TRBV2 and J usage is TRBJ2-5; no clear D gene. Trimming took 3 bases from V and 0 from J, leaving 8 bases between them. The CDR3 has 14 amino acids. Germline V gene lookup returns CDR1 SNHLY and CDR2 FYNNEI. The CDR3 DNA is TGTGCCAGCAGTGACTTGGAAAACCAAGAGACCCAGTACTTC. This codes for CASSDLENQETQYF.

This clonotype was seen only a few times. The chain recombines TRBV10-3 with TRBJ2-5, with 7 bases identical to TRBD1. V lost 0 bases, J lost 5 bases, and 6 bases stayed unmatched. There are 15 residues in the CDR3. Germline values: CDR1 ENHRY, CDR2 SYGVKD. As DNA, the CDR3 is TGTGCCATCAGTGAGTCTCGGACAGGTCCGGAGACCCAGTACTTC. Translated: CAISESRTGPETQYF.

This clonotype has more than one count but fewer than ten. The chain is built from TRBV2 and TRBJ1-1; TRBD1 agrees at 9 bases. With 8 bases clipped from V and 6 bases from J, the junction kept 4 bases outside the gene matches. The CDR3 spans 12 residues. CDR1 is SNHLY, CDR2 FYNNEI, per germline. The chain's CDR3 is CASDRGVSEAFF. The CDR3 nucleotides are TGTGCCAGCGACAGGGGGGTATCTGAAGCTTTCTTT.

The chain combines TRBV6-6 with TRBJ1-2, with D unclear. V was clipped by 6 bases and J by 8 bases, with 16 bases between them. Germline assignment: CDR1 MNHNY and CDR2 SVGAGI (reference sequence). This CDR3 is 13 amino acids long. The DNA for the CDR3 is TGTGCCAGCAGCCTAGGCGGGATGAAAGGCTACACCTTC. This codes for CASSLGGMKGYTF.

The chain couples TRBV5-1 to TRBJ2-7; tentatively, D is TRBD1 or TRBD2 (5 bases each). Germline values: CDR1 SGHRS, CDR2 YFSETQ. V was trimmed by 3 bases and J by 4 bases, leaving 11 bases between them. CDR3 length: 13 residues. The CDR3 DNA is TGCGCCAGCAGCTCGGGACCTCAGTACGAGCAGTACTTC. This translates into CASSSGPQYEQYF. The full variable domain, its missing parts supplied by reference TRBV5-1 and TRBJ2-7, is KAGVTQTPRYLIKTRGQQVTLSCSPISGHRSVSWYQQTPGQGLQFLFEYFSETQRNKGNFPGRFSGRQFSNSRSEMNVSTLELGDSALYLCASSSGPQYEQYFGPGTRLTVT.

The chain is built from TRBV7-9 and TRBJ2-7; 7 bases agree with TRBD1. The V and J ends lost 11 bases and 3 bases, in that order; junction bases with no gene match: 13. CDR3 length equals 14 residues. CDR1 is SEHNR and CDR2 is FQNEAQ in the germline V gene (reference sequence). The CDR3 region is CASGRTGIFYEQYF. CDR3 bases: TGTGCCTCAGGCAGGACAGGTATTTTCTACGAGCAGTACTTC. Using reference TRBV7-9 and TRBJ2-7 for the parts outside the CDR3, the full variable domain is DTGVSQNPRHKITKRGQNVTFRCDPISEHNRLYWYRQTLGQGPEFLTYFQNEAQLEKSRLLSDRFSAERPKGSFSTLEIQRTEQGDSAMYLCASGRTGIFYEQYFGPGTRLTVT.

The chain recombines TRBV29-1 with TRBJ2-1; D gene uncertain. Germline CDR1 reads SQVTM; CDR2 reads ANQGSEA. The CDR3 is made up of 10 amino acids. Deletions cut 8 bases from V and 11 bases from J, with 13 bases between. Here the CDR3 DNA reads TGCAGCTACTCGACGGAAAAGCAGTTCTTC. It yields the protein CSYSTEKQFF.

This chain links TRBV10-3 with TRBJ1-2, with no clear D. Germline V gives CDR1 ENHRY, CDR2 SYGVKD. The CDR3 has 11 residues. Trimming cost V 6 bases and J 6 bases, with 8 bases left between them. The CDR3 here is CAIRNVDGYTF. The CDR3 bases are TGTGCCATCAGGAATGTTGATGGCTACACCTTC.